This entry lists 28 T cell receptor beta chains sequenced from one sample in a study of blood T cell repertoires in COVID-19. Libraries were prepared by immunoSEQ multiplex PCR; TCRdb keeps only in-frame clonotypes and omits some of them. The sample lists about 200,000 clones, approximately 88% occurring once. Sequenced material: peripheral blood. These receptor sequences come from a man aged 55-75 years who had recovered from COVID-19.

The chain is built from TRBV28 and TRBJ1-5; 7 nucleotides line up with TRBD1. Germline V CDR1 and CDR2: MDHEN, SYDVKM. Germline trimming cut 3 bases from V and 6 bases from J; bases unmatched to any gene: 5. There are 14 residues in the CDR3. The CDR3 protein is CASSFTGDGQPQHF. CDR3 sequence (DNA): TGTGCCAGCAGTTTCACAGGGGACGGTCAGCCCCAGCATTTT.

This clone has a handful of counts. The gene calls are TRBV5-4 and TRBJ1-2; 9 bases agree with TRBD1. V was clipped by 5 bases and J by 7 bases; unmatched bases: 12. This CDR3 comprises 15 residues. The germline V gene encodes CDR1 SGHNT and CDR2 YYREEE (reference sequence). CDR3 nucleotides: TGTGCCAGCAGTTACGACAGGGGGAATCAGCTTGGCTACACCTTC. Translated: CASSYDRGNQLGYTF.

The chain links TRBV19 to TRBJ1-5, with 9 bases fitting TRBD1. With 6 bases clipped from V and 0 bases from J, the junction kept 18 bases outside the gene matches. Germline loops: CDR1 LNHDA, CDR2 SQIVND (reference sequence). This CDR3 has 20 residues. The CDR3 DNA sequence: TGTGCCAGTAGCCGACCTCGGGACAGGGACCAGATATATAGCAATCAGCCCCAGCATTTT. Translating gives CASSRPRDRDQIYSNQPQHF.

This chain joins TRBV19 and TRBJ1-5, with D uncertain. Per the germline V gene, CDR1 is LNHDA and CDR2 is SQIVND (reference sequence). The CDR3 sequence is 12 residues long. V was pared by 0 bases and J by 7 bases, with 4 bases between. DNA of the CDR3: TGTGCCAGTAGTATAGAAGAGCAGCCCCAGCATTTT. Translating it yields CASSIEEQPQHF.

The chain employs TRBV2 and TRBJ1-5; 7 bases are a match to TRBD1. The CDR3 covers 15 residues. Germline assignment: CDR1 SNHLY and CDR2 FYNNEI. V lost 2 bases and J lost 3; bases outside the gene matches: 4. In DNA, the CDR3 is TGTGCCAGCAGTGAAACGGACAGGAACAATCAGCCCCAGCATTTT. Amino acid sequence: CASSETDRNNQPQHF.

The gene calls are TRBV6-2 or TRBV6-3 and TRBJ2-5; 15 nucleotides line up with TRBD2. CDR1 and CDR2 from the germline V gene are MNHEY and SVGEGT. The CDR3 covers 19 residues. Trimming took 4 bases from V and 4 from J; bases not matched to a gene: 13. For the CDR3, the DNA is TGTGCCAGCAGTTTACCGGGACTAGCGGGAGGAGGCTGGGGAGAGACCCAGTACTTC. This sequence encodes CASSLPGLAGGGWGETQYF.

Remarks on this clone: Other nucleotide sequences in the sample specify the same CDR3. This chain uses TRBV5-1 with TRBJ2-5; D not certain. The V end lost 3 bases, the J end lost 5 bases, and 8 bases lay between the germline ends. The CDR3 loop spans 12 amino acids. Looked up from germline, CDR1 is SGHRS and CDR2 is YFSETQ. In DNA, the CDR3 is TGCGCCAGCAGCTCGCCCGGGGAGACCCAGTACTTC. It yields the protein CASSSPGETQYF.

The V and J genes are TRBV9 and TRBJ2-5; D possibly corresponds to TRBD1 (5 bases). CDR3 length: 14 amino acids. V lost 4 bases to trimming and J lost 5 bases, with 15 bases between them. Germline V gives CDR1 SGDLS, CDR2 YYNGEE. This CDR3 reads CASSPFGAGETQYF. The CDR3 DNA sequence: TGTGCCAGCAGCCCTTTTGGGGCCGGGGAGACCCAGTACTTC.

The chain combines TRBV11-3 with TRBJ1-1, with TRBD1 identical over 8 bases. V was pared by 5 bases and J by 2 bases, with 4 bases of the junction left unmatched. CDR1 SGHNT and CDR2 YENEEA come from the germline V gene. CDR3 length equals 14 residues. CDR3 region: CASSKQGANTEAFF. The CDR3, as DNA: TGTGCCAGCAGCAAGCAGGGGGCCAACACTGAAGCTTTCTTT.

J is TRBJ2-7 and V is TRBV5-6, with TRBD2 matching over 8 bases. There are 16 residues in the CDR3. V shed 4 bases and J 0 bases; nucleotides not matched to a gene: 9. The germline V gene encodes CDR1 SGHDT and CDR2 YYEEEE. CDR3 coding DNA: TGTGCCAGCAGCCCCAGATCTAGCGGGTACTCCTACGAGCAGTACTTC. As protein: CASSPRSSGYSYEQYF.

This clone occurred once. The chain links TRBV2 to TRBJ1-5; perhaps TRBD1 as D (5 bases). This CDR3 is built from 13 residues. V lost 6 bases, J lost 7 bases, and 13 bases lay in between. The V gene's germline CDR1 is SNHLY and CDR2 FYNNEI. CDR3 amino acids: CASRRTREQPQHF. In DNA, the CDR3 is TGTGCCAGCAGAAGGACAAGGGAACAGCCCCAGCATTTT.

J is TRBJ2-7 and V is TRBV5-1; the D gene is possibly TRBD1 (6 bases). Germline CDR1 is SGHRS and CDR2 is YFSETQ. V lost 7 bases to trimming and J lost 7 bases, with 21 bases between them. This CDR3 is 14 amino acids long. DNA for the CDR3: TGCGCCAGCTCCCGCCCAGACAGGAGTGATGAGCAGTACTTC. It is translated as CASSRPDRSDEQYF.

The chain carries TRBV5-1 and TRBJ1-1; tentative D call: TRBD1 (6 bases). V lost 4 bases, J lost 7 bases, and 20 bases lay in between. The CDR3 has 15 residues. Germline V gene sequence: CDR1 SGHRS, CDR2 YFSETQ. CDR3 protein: CASSVGGPRLGEAFF. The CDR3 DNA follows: TGCGCCAGCAGCGTAGGGGGTCCTAGGTTGGGTGAAGCTTTCTTT. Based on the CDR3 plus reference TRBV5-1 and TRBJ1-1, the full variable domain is KAGVTQTPRYLIKTRGQQVTLSCSPISGHRSVSWYQQTPGQGLQFLFEYFSETQRNKGNFPGRFSGRQFSNSRSEMNVSTLELGDSALYLCASSVGGPRLGEAFFGQGTRLTVV.

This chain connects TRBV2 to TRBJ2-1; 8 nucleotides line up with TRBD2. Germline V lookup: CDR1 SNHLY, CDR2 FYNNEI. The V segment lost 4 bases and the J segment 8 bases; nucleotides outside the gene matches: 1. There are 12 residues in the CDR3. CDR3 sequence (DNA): TGTGCCAGCAGTGGGACTAGCCATGAGCAGTTCTTC. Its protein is CASSGTSHEQFF.

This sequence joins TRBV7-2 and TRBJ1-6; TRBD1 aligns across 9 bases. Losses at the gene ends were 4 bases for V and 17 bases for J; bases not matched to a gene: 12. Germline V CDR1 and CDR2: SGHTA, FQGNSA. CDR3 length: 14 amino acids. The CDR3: CASSSPRDRVGIHF. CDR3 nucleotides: TGTGCCAGCAGCTCTCCCCGGGACAGGGTAGGGATCCACTTT.

The CDR3, as DNA: TGTGCCAGCAGCTTACGGCCGGAGGAGCAGTACTTC. Translating it yields CASSLRPEEQYF. The genes are TRBV11-3 and TRBJ2-7; D is undetermined. V lost 2 bases and J 7 bases, leaving 9 bases between the germline ends. Germline V gene data show CDR1 as SGHNT and CDR2 as YENEEA. CDR3 length: 12 residues. Based on the CDR3 plus reference TRBV11-3 and TRBJ2-7, the full variable domain is EAGVVQSPRYKIIEKKQPVAFWCNPISGHNTLYWYLQNLGQGPELLIRYENEEAVDDSQLPKDRFSAERLKGVDSTLKIQPAELGDSAVYLCASSLRPEEQYFGPGTRLTVT.

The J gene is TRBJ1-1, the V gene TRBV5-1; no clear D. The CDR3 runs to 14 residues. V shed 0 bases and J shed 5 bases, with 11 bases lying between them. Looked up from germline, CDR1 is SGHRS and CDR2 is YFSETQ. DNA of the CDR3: TGCGCCAGCAGCTTGGGCCTCGGCGGGACTGAAGCTTTCTTT. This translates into CASSLGLGGTEAFF.

This chain's CDR3 is CASSRDRGRAFF. In DNA, the CDR3 is TGTGCCAGCAGCAGGGACAGGGGGAGAGCTTTCTTT. V is TRBV3-1 (or the pseudogene TRBV3-2) and J is TRBJ1-1; 11 bases fit TRBD1. J gave up 10 bases and V 5 bases, and 3 bases lay outside the gene matches. CDR1 LGHDT and CDR2 YNNKEL come from the germline V gene (reference sequence). The CDR3 contains 12 residues.

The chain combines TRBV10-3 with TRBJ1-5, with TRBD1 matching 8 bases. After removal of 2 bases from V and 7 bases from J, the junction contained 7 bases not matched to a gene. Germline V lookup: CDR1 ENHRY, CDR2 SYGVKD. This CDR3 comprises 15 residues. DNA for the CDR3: TGTGCCATCAGTGAGGTGTCAGGGGGCAGGCAGCCCCAGCATTTT. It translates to CAISEVSGGRQPQHF.

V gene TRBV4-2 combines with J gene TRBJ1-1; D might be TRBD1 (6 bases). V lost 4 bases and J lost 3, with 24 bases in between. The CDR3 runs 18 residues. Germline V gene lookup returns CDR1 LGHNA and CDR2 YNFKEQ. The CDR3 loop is CASSRLGAGAKVDTEAFF. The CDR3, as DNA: TGTGCCAGCAGCCGCCTTGGGGCGGGGGCGAAAGTGGACACTGAAGCTTTCTTT.

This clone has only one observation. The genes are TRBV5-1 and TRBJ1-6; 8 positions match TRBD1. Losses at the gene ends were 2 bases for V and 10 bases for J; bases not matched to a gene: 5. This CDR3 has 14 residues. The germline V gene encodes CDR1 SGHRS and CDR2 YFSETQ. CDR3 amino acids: CASSLQGVGSPLHF. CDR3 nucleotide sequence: TGCGCCAGCAGCTTACAGGGGGTCGGGTCACCCCTCCACTTT.

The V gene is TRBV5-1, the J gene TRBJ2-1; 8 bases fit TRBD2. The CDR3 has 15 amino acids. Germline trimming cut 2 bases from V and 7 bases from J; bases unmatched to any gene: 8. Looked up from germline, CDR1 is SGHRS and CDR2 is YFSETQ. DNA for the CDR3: TGCGCCAGCAGCTTTCTAGCGGGCCTGGGGAATGAGCAGTTCTTC. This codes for CASSFLAGLGNEQFF.

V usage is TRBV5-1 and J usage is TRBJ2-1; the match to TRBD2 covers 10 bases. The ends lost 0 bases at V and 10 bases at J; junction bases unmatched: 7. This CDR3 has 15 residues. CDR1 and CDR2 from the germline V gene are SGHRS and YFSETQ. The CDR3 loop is CASSLGTSGELEQFF. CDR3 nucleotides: TGCGCCAGCAGCTTGGGGACTAGCGGAGAATTAGAGCAGTTCTTC.

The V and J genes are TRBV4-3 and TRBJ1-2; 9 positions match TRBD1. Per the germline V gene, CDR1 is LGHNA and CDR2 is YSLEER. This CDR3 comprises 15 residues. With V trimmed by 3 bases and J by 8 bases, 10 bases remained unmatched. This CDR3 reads CASSQGGQGMWGYTF. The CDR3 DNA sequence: TGCGCCAGCAGCCAGGGGGGACAGGGTATGTGGGGCTACACCTTC.

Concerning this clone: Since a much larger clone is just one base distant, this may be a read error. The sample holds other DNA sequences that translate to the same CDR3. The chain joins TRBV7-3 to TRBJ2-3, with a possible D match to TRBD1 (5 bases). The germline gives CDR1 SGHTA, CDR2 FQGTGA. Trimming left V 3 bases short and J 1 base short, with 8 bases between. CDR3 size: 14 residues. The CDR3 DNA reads TGTGCCAGCAGCTTGGGGCAGGGCACAGATACGCAGTATTTT. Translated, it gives CASSLGQGTDTQYF.

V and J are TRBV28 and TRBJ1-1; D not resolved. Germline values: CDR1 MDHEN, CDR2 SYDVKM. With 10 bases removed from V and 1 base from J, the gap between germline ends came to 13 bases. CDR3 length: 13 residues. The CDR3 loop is CATLGGGNTEAFF. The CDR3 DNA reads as TGTGCCACCCTCGGAGGAGGGAACACTGAAGCTTTCTTT. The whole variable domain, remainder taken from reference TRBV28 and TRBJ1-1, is DVKVTQSSRYLVKRTGEKVFLECVQDMDHENMFWYRQDPGLGLRLIYFSYDVKMKEKGDIPEGYSVSREKKERFSLILESASTNQTSMYLCATLGGGNTEAFFGQGTRLTVV.

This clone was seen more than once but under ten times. CDR3 sequence reads: CASSEVLGQGGVKLFF. CDR3 DNA: TGTGCCAGCAGTGAAGTACTGGGACAGGGAGGCGTAAAACTGTTTTTT. This rearrangement joins TRBV6-1 to TRBJ1-4; 9 bases align to TRBD1. This CDR3 comprises 16 residues. CDR1 and CDR2 (germline): MNHNS, SASEGT. Trimming removed 1 base from V and 10 bases from J; junction bases left unmatched: 10.

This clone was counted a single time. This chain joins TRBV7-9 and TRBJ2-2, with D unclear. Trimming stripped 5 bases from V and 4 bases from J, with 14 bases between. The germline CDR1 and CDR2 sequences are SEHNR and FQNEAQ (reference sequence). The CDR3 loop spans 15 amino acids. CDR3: CASSPRVRITGELFF. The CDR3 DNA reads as TGTGCCAGCAGCCCTCGGGTCCGAATCACCGGGGAGCTGTTTTTT.